This TCR beta chain was found in a study of PD-L1 blockade in urothelial cancer. Time point given: peripheral blood 6 weeks after treatment start. This clone was counted a single time. V gave up 4 bases and J gave up 7 bases, with 14 bases separating them. Per the germline V gene, CDR1 is SNHLY and CDR2 is FYNNEI. The CDR3 totals 14 residues. Profiling relied on immunoSEQ multiplex PCR, and the TCRdb table lists in-frame clones only, not all of them. This table has around 50,000 clones, about 88% appearing once. The TCR comes from a man aged 55 to 70 with urothelial cancer. Specimen: PBMCs, collected around atezolizumab (anti-PD-L1) treatment. The chain carries TRBV2 and TRBJ2-1; D possibly corresponds to TRBD2 (6 bases). The CDR3 DNA reads as TGTGCCAGCAGTGCAATCAGACTAGGAAATGAGCAGTTCTTC. It specifies CASSAIRLGNEQFF.